This T cell receptor (beta chain) was recovered during a study of early T cells in non-severe SARS-CoV-2 infection. Study information: The chains were unpaired, and the sequenced material was bulk RNA from unsorted whole blood.

Unique molecular identifiers were added to individual cDNA molecules. Using its own MiXCR run on the 5' RACE reads, TCRdb lists one record per CDR3 protein. The repertoire holds roughly 67,000 distinct CDR3 sequences, with about a tenth as singletons. Comment on this clonotype: Its specificity is not known.

The study's findings and limits: The matching step, a VDJdb search, favored anti-spike CD8 responses and missed private and CD4 specificities.

This clonotype originated in an adult who was a healthcare worker with PCR-confirmed SARS-CoV-2 infection or an uninfected control (not recorded which). The sequencing sample was made of whole blood.

The CDR3 DNA follows: TGTGCCAGTAGTATCGGGGAAGGGGTAGGTGAGCAGTTCTTC. It codes for CASSIGEGVGEQFF. The rearrangement uses TRBV19 and TRBJ2-1; the D gene could be TRBD1 or TRBD2 (5 bases each). This CDR3 has 14 residues. V was pared by 3 bases and J by 9 bases, with 15 bases between. The germline V gene encodes CDR1 LNHDA and CDR2 SQIVND (reference sequence).